The clone carrying this TCR beta chain was picked up one time. Recovery meant two consecutive negative NP/OP PCR tests, professional clearance, or resolved symptoms. The data derive from a study of blood T cell repertoires in COVID-19. Data came from immunoSEQ multiplex PCR; TCRdb stores just in-frame clones and leaves some out. Of fewer than 350,000 clones listed, under 90% are singletons. The CDR3 has 13 amino acids. The germline V and J ends were trimmed by 2 bases and 5 bases, with 10 bases remaining between them. Per the germline V gene, CDR1 is SGHTS and CDR2 is YDEGEE. The gene calls are TRBV5-8 and TRBJ1-1; D remains unclear. The receptor was isolated from a woman in her thirties or forties who had recovered from COVID-19. The specimen sequenced was PBMCs or T cells enriched from blood (not recorded which). In DNA, the CDR3 is TGTGCCAGCAGCTTATTTGTGAGGACTGAAGCTTTCTTT. Protein sequence: CASSLFVRTEAFF.